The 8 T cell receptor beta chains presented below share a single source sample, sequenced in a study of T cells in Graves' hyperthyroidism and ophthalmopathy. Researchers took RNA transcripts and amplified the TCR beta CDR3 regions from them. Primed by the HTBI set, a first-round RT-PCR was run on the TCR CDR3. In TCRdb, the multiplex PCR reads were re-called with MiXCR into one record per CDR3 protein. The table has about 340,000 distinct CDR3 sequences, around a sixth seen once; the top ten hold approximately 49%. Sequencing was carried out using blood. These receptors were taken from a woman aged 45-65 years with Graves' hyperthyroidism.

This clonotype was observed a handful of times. CDR3: CASSFKWGGTDTQYF. The CDR3 nucleotides are TGTGCCAGCAGTTTTAAGTGGGGGGGGACAGATACGCAGTATTTT. The rearrangement joins TRBV12-3 or TRBV12-4 to TRBJ2-3, with TRBD2 matching 7 bases. This CDR3 region has 15 residues. With 3 bases clipped from V and 3 bases from J, the junction kept 6 bases outside the gene matches.

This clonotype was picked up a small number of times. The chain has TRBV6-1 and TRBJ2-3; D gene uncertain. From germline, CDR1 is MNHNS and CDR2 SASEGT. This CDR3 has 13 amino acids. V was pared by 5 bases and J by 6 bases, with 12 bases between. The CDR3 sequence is CASSTGPVDTQYF. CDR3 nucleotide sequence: TGTGCCAGCAGTACCGGACCAGTCGATACGCAGTATTTT.

DNA for the CDR3: TGTGCCACCGAACACAGAGTGGGCTATGGCTACACCTTC. It specifies CATEHRVGYGYTF. V is TRBV28 and J is TRBJ1-2; no definite D call. The germline V gene encodes CDR1 MDHEN and CDR2 SYDVKM. The length of the CDR3 is 13 residues. V lost 10 bases, J lost 4 bases, and 16 bases lay in between.

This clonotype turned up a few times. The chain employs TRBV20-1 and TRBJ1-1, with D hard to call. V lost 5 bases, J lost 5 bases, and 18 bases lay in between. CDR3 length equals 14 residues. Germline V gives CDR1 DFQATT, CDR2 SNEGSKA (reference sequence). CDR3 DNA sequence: TGCAGTGCTGCCCGGCCGATTTTGCGGACTGAAGCTTTCTTT. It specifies CSAARPILRTEAFF.

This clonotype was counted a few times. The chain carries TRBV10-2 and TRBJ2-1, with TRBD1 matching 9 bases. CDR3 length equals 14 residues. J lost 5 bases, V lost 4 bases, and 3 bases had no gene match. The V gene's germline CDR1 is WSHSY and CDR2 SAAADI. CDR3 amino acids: CASSVGTGNNEQFF. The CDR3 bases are TGCGCCAGCAGTGTCGGGACAGGGAACAATGAGCAGTTCTTC.

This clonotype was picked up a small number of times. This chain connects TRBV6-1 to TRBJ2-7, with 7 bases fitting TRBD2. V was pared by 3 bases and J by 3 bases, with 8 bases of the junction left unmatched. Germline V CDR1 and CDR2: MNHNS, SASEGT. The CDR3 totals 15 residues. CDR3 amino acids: CASSDSASGYYEQYF. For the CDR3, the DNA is TGTGCCAGCAGTGACTCTGCTAGCGGATACTACGAGCAGTACTTC.

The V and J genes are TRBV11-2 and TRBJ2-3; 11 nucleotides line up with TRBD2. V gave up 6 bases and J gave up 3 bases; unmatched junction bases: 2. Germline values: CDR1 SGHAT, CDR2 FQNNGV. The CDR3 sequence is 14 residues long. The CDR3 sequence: CASSSGGATDTQYF. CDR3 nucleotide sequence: TGTGCCAGCAGTAGCGGGGGGGCAACAGATACGCAGTATTTT.

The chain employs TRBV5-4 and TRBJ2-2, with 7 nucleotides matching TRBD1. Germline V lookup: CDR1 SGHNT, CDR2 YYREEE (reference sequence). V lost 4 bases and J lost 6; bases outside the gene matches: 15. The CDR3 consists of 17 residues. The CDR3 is CASSPRQGRLLAGELFF. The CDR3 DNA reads TGTGCCAGCAGCCCCCGACAGGGACGGCTTTTGGCCGGGGAGCTGTTTTTT.